This TCR beta chain was identified during a study of human T cells and chemical hapten exposure. TCRdb fed the RACE reads into MiXCR, producing one record per CDR3 protein. The data show fewer than 90,000 distinct CDR3 sequences, with 5% to 8.5% seen just once and 1% to 1.5% held by the top ten. The CDR3 runs 14 residues. V was cut by 4 bases and J by 1 base, with 10 bases left in between. Germline CDR1 reads GTSNPN; CDR2 reads SVGIG (reference sequence). Stated time point: patch test 2, 6 weeks after DPC sensitization. Noted treatment: therapeutic diphenylcyclopropenone sensitization with weekly scalp DPC. Donors were 18 to 70-year-old alopecia patients suitable for DPC. This clonotype came up many times.

This clonotype was obtained from a woman aged 30 to 39 with alopecia areata. Some clones in this sample may be carry-over from other donors' samples. Specimen: whole blood, collected in connection with sensitization to the hapten diphenylcyclopropenone (DPC). The gene calls are TRBV30 and TRBJ2-2; no firm D call. The CDR3 loop reads CAWIASRNTGELFF. The DNA for the CDR3 is TGTGCCTGGATTGCTTCTAGGAACACCGGGGAGCTGTTTTTT.